Presented here are 32 T cell receptor beta chains from one specimen sequenced in a study of Graves' ophthalmopathy and Graves' hyperthyroidism. Transcripts of RNA were the source for amplifying TCR beta CDR3 regions. Amplification began with first-round RT-PCR using HTBI primers, then second-round multiplex PCR was performed. A single record per CDR3 protein comes from TCRdb applying MiXCR to the multiplex PCR reads. The table lists a few hundred thousand distinct CDR3 sequences, roughly 21% of them singletons, with 2.5% to 3.5% in the top ten. Sequenced material: peripheral blood. The receptors were gathered from a woman younger than 35 with stable Graves' hyperthyroidism.

This clonotype was counted at least ten times. The V gene is TRBV6-2 or TRBV6-3, the J gene TRBJ2-6; TRBD1 matches 8 bases. Germline loops: CDR1 MNHEY, CDR2 SVGEGT. V shed 0 bases and J 0 bases; nucleotides not matched to a gene: 4. CDR3 length: 18 amino acids. The CDR3 loop reads CASSYSGRGLSGANVLTF. CDR3 DNA: TGTGCCAGCAGTTACTCGGGCAGGGGGCTCTCTGGGGCCAACGTCCTGACTTTC.

This clonotype has at least ten counts. This rearrangement joins TRBV3-1 to TRBJ2-7, with a weak D call TRBD1 (5 bases). V was trimmed by 3 bases and J by 7 bases, leaving 7 bases between them. The CDR3 loop spans 11 amino acids. Germline V CDR1 and CDR2: LGHDT, YNNKEL (reference sequence). CDR3 coding DNA: TGTGCCAGCAGCCACCGACAGGAGCAGTACTTC. It encodes CASSHRQEQYF.

This clonotype has ten or more counts. J is TRBJ1-2 and V is TRBV6-1, with 10 bases identical to TRBD1. Unmatched junction bases numbered 9, after V lost 6 bases and J lost 8 bases. The CDR3 totals 14 residues. Germline V CDR1 and CDR2: MNHNS, SASEGT. This CDR3 reads CASSRSGTGAGYTF. The CDR3, as DNA: TGTGCCAGCAGCAGGAGCGGGACAGGGGCCGGCTACACCTTC.

This clonotype was seen at least ten times. This chain uses TRBV20-1 with TRBJ2-7, with D perhaps matching TRBD1 or TRBD2 (5 bases each). CDR3 length: 15 amino acids. Germline assignment: CDR1 DFQATT and CDR2 SNEGSKA (reference sequence). The V end lost 3 bases, the J end lost 5 bases, and 20 bases lay between the germline ends. In nucleotides, the CDR3 is TGCAGTGCTAGTCCCCCCGGGACCTCGGCCCACGAGCAGTACTTC. It specifies CSASPPGTSAHEQYF.

The genes are TRBV29-1 and TRBJ1-2; D gene unclear. There are 13 residues in the CDR3. V was trimmed by 4 bases and J by 0 bases, leaving 9 bases between them. Germline CDR1 reads SQVTM; CDR2 reads ANQGSEA. The CDR3 loop is CSVARRSNYGYTF. The CDR3 coding sequence is TGCAGCGTTGCGCGGCGATCTAACTATGGCTACACCTTC.

This clonotype was detected ten times or more. The rearrangement uses TRBV28 and TRBJ1-5; D is perhaps TRBD1 (5 bases). V was trimmed by 7 bases and J by 7 bases, leaving 11 bases between them. This CDR3 is built from 12 residues. Per germline, CDR1 MDHEN and CDR2 SYDVKM. This CDR3 reads CASTRASQPQHF. For the CDR3, the DNA is TGTGCCAGCACCAGGGCCAGCCAGCCCCAGCATTTT. The full variable domain, its missing parts supplied by reference TRBV28 and TRBJ1-5, is DVKVTQSSRYLVKRTGEKVFLECVQDMDHENMFWYRQDPGLGLRLIYFSYDVKMKEKGDIPEGYSVSREKKERFSLILESASTNQTSMYLCASTRASQPQHFGDGTRLSIL.

This rearrangement joins TRBV6-1 to TRBJ2-7; TRBD1 aligns across 7 bases. This CDR3 region has 15 residues. The V gene's germline CDR1 is MNHNS and CDR2 SASEGT. With 6 bases clipped from V and 7 bases from J, the junction kept 15 bases outside the gene matches. CDR3 DNA: TGTGCCAGCAGCTCCGGCCTGACAGGGTTTGGAGAGCAGTACTTC. Its translation: CASSSGLTGFGEQYF.

The chain carries TRBV10-3 and TRBJ1-6; tentative D call: TRBD1 (6 bases). Trimming stripped 7 bases from V and 7 bases from J, with 14 bases between. Germline lookup yields CDR1 ENHRY and CDR2 SYGVKD. The CDR3 has 14 amino acids. CDR3 DNA sequence: TGTGCCATCAATTCGGACAGAACCAATTCACCCCTCCACTTT. As protein: CAINSDRTNSPLHF.

This clonotype was observed a few times. The chain links TRBV30 to TRBJ2-7; D ambiguous. V was shortened by 4 bases and J by 3 bases, with 7 bases between the two germline ends. Per the germline V gene, CDR1 is GTSNPN and CDR2 is SVGIG (reference sequence). CDR3 size: 11 residues. The CDR3 spells CAWISSYEQYF. For the CDR3, the DNA is TGTGCCTGGATTTCAAGCTACGAGCAGTACTTC.

V and J are TRBV30 and TRBJ1-2; D uncertain. V lost 3 bases and J 7 bases, leaving 12 bases between the germline ends. CDR1 GTSNPN and CDR2 SVGIG come from the germline V gene (reference sequence). This CDR3 is built from 12 residues. CDR3 nucleotides: TGTGCCTGGAGGGAGGGATACGGTGGCTACACCTTC. It specifies CAWREGYGGYTF.

This chain connects TRBV6-1 to TRBJ2-2, with 7 bases matching TRBD1. Trimming took 10 bases from V and 2 from J; bases not matched to a gene: 4. Germline loops: CDR1 MNHNS, CDR2 SASEGT. The CDR3 runs 13 residues. CDR3: CAIRDSNTGELFF. DNA for the CDR3: TGTGCCATCAGGGACAGCAACACCGGGGAGCTGTTTTTT.

Many counts were recorded for this clonotype. This sequence joins TRBV11-2 and TRBJ2-2, with D tentatively TRBD1 or TRBD2 (6 bases each). This CDR3 contains 16 residues. Germline CDR1 and CDR2: SGHAT and FQNNGV. V was trimmed by 0 bases and J by 5 bases, leaving 13 bases between them. For the CDR3, the DNA is TGTGCCAGCAGCTTAGATCCCACAGGGAGGACCGGGGAGCTGTTTTTT. It codes for CASSLDPTGRTGELFF.

In this sample, this clonotype turned up many times. The chain combines TRBV18 with TRBJ2-5; D is unresolved. Germline CDR1 KGHSH, CDR2 LQKENI. Trimming stripped 3 bases from V and 5 bases from J, with 7 bases between. CDR3 length: 12 residues. The CDR3 nucleotides are TGTGCCAGCTCACCTTCTTCGGAGACCCAGTACTTC. Its translation is CASSPSSETQYF.

The sample holds many counts of this clonotype. This chain joins TRBV28 and TRBJ2-6, with D possibly TRBD1 on 5 matching bases. Germline CDR1 is MDHEN and CDR2 is SYDVKM. The CDR3 has 15 residues. Trimming took off 3 bases at V and 4 bases at J, with 10 bases between the two ends. The CDR3 coding sequence is TGTGCCAGCAGTTTGAACAGGTTCGGGGCCAACGTCCTGACTTTC. Protein sequence: CASSLNRFGANVLTF.

This clonotype was seen at least ten times. One end of the junction varies from germline; a read error may be responsible. V gene TRBV28 combines with J gene TRBJ2-4; maybe TRBD2 (6 bases). There are 15 residues in the CDR3. Germline V CDR1 and CDR2: MDHEN, SYDVKM. CDR3 sequence: CASSLGVVAGNIKYF. The CDR3, as DNA: TGTGCCAGCAGTTTGGGGGTAGTTGCGGGAAACATTAAGTACTTC.

This clonotype was detected many times. V gene TRBV6-1 combines with J gene TRBJ1-5; weak D call: TRBD1 (6 bases). The CDR3 is 14 amino acids. From germline, CDR1 is MNHNS and CDR2 SASEGT. Trimming took 2 bases from V and 10 from J, leaving 15 bases between them. The DNA for the CDR3 is TGTGCCAGCAGTGAAACCTACAGGGATAAACCCCAGCATTTT. Encoded protein: CASSETYRDKPQHF.

A few counts support this clonotype. A read error may be the cause here, since a much bigger clone is one base away. The chain combines TRBV6-5 with TRBJ2-4; 8 bases fit TRBD2. Germline assignment: CDR1 MNHEY and CDR2 SVGAGI. This CDR3 has 14 amino acids. CDR3 sequence (DNA): TGTGCCAGCAGTTACGCCCAGCGGGAGAACATTAAGTACTTC. Translation gives CASSYAQRENIKYF.

This clonotype has more than one count but fewer than ten. Since a much larger clone is just one base distant, this may be a read error. The V and J genes are TRBV12-3 or TRBV12-4 and TRBJ2-2; 9 bases fit TRBD1. CDR3 size: 14 residues. V was pared by 6 bases and J by 3 bases, with 2 bases of the junction left unmatched. DNA for the CDR3: TGTGCCAGCAGACGGACAGGGGACACCGGGGAGCTGTTTTTT. Protein sequence: CASRRTGDTGELFF.

V gene TRBV2 combines with J gene TRBJ2-5, with 12 positions matching TRBD2. The J segment lost 4 bases and the V segment lost 6 bases, leaving 6 bases of the junction unmatched. The CDR3 spans 15 residues. Germline-derived CDR1 and CDR2 are SNHLY and FYNNEI. CDR3 bases: TGTGCCAGCAGGTGGACTAGCGGGGTCGGAGAGACCCAGTACTTC. It encodes CASRWTSGVGETQYF.

Ten or more counts support this clonotype. The rearrangement uses TRBV5-1 and TRBJ1-3; D gene unclear. Germline CDR1 reads SGHRS; CDR2 reads YFSETQ. CDR3 length: 16 residues. V was trimmed by 4 bases and J by 0 bases, leaving 14 bases between them. The CDR3 nucleotides are TGCGCCAGCAGCCTGTCGGGTCCTAGCTCTGGAAACACCATATATTTT. Its translation is CASSLSGPSSGNTIYF. Variable domain in full (rest from reference TRBV5-1 and TRBJ1-3): KAGVTQTPRYLIKTRGQQVTLSCSPISGHRSVSWYQQTPGQGLQFLFEYFSETQRNKGNFPGRFSGRQFSNSRSEMNVSTLELGDSALYLCASSLSGPSSGNTIYFGEGSWLTVV.

Many counts were recorded for this clonotype. The chain has TRBV6-1 and TRBJ1-6, with a tentative D call TRBD1 (6 bases). Germline CDR1 MNHNS, CDR2 SASEGT. The V end was cut by 7 bases, the J end by 7 bases, with 17 bases between. This CDR3 is built from 15 residues. The chain's CDR3 is CASMKDTGLNSPLHF. DNA for the CDR3: TGTGCCAGCATGAAAGATACAGGGTTGAATTCACCCCTCCACTTT.

Many counts were recorded for this clonotype. V is TRBV30 and J is TRBJ2-6; D is tentatively TRBD1 or TRBD2 (7 bases each). Per the germline V gene, CDR1 is GTSNPN and CDR2 is SVGIG (reference sequence). Trimming shortened V by 5 bases and J by 0 bases, and 11 bases separated the two germline ends. This CDR3 has 15 residues. CDR3 region: CAWARGGSGANVLTF. The CDR3 nucleotides read TGTGCCTGGGCCAGGGGGGGCTCTGGGGCCAACGTCCTGACTTTC.

This clonotype has ten or more counts. The chain employs TRBV28 and TRBJ1-2; maybe TRBD1 (5 bases). V was clipped by 3 bases and J by 4 bases, with 18 bases between them. The CDR3 has 16 amino acids. Germline V gives CDR1 MDHEN, CDR2 SYDVKM. This CDR3 is CASSLEGGQGGYGYTF. CDR3 nucleotide sequence: TGTGCCAGCAGTTTGGAAGGAGGCCAGGGTGGCTATGGCTACACCTTC.

Many counts were recorded for this clonotype. The chain has TRBV2 and TRBJ2-7, with TRBD1 matching 8 bases. This CDR3 contains 16 residues. The ends lost 4 bases at V and 2 bases at J; junction bases unmatched: 10. CDR1 and CDR2 (germline): SNHLY, FYNNEI. The CDR3 here is CASSVGSRGLAYEQYF. CDR3 sequence (DNA): TGTGCCAGCAGTGTTGGGAGCAGGGGGCTAGCCTACGAGCAGTACTTC.

This clonotype was found many times. The rearrangement joins TRBV7-8 to TRBJ1-6; D is perhaps TRBD1 (5 bases). V lost 5 bases to trimming and J lost 0 bases, with 8 bases between them. Germline CDR1 is SGHVS and CDR2 is FQNEAQ. The CDR3 has 15 residues. The CDR3 DNA reads TGTGCCAGCAGCCCAGGGAGCTCCTATAATTCACCCCTCCACTTT. Residues: CASSPGSSYNSPLHF.

The sample holds many counts of this clonotype. The chain recombines TRBV28 with TRBJ2-7; 9 bases match TRBD2. Germline assignment: CDR1 MDHEN and CDR2 SYDVKM. The CDR3 runs 15 residues. Unmatched junction bases numbered 6, after V lost 3 bases and J lost 3 bases. The CDR3 coding sequence is TGTGCCAGCAGTTTTAGCCTTAGCGGGAGCTACGAGCAGTACTTC. Its protein product is CASSFSLSGSYEQYF.

This clonotype was observed at least ten times. The CDR3 coding sequence is TGTGCCAGTAGCGGGAGGTCCGGTGGCATTCAGTACTTC. It codes for CASSGRSGGIQYF. The chain links TRBV19 to TRBJ2-4; the match to TRBD2 covers 7 bases. The V gene end was trimmed by 6 bases and the J gene end by 9 bases; junction bases not matched to a gene: 8. Germline V gene sequence: CDR1 LNHDA, CDR2 SQIVND (reference sequence). This CDR3 is 13 amino acids long.

The chain employs TRBV6-5 and TRBJ2-7; no clear D gene. CDR3 length equals 13 residues. The germline V and J ends were trimmed by 0 bases and 7 bases, with 10 bases remaining between them. CDR1 MNHEY and CDR2 SVGAGI come from the germline V gene. For the CDR3, the DNA is TGTGCCAGCAGTTACTCGACCCAGAATGAGCAGTACTTC. Amino acid sequence: CASSYSTQNEQYF.

The chain links TRBV3-1 to TRBJ2-5; possibly TRBD1 or TRBD2 for D (5 bases each). CDR1 and CDR2 from the germline V gene are LGHDT and YNNKEL (reference sequence). The CDR3 contains 13 residues. Trimming removed 1 base at V and 7 bases at J, with 10 bases between. This chain's CDR3 is CASSQGGGGTQYF. CDR3 DNA: TGTGCCAGCAGCCAAGGAGGTGGGGGGACCCAGTACTTC.

Concerning this clonotype itself: Since a much larger clone is just one base distant, this may be a read error. The chain links TRBV29-1 to TRBJ1-6; D is undetermined. The CDR3 is made up of 11 amino acids. Per germline, CDR1 SQVTM and CDR2 ANQGSEA. The CDR3 loop is CSVDTDSALHF. As DNA, the CDR3 is TGCAGCGTTGATACAGATTCAGCCCTCCACTTT. The full variable domain, its missing parts supplied by reference TRBV29-1 and TRBJ1-6, is SAVISQKPSRDICQRGTSLTIQCQVDSQVTMMFWYRQQPGQSLTLIATANQGSEATYESGFVIDKFPISRPNLTFSTLTVSNMSPEDSSIYLCSVDTDSALHFGNGTRLTVT.

This clonotype was seen many times. The CDR3 DNA reads as TGTGCCAGCAGTGTGGACAGGGCCGACACCGGGGAGCTGTTTTTT. This translates into CASSVDRADTGELFF. The genes are TRBV2 and TRBJ2-2, with 8 bases aligning to TRBD1. V gave up 4 bases and J gave up 3 bases; unmatched junction bases: 4. Germline CDR1 and CDR2: SNHLY and FYNNEI. The CDR3 runs to 15 residues.

There are many counts of this clonotype. This rearrangement joins TRBV6-1 to TRBJ2-2; no firm D call. The CDR3 has 17 residues. CDR1 MNHNS and CDR2 SASEGT come from the germline V gene. V shed 2 bases and J shed 0 bases, with 13 bases lying between them. The CDR3: CASSERARVPNTGELFF. In DNA form, the CDR3 reads TGTGCCAGCAGTGAAAGGGCTAGAGTTCCGAACACCGGGGAGCTGTTTTTT.